Listed below are T cell receptor beta chains from one sample, sequenced in a study of blood T cell repertoires in COVID-19. TCRdb's table, derived via immunoSEQ multiplex PCR, lists solely in-frame clones and lacks some. The sample consists of roughly 20,000 clones, 75% to 95% of them appearing once. Sequenced: peripheral blood. All receptors come from a man between 65 and 80 years old with active COVID-19. Each CDR3 is given with its conserved first and last residue. Fields, in order: V gene, clone size, D gene, J gene, CDR3 DNA, CDR3 protein. A D gene is named only where the DNA matches it firmly. A row's size may be missing; if present it is once, few, many or a size class.

V gene: TRBV6-5; clone size: .; D gene: TRBD1; J gene: TRBJ1-3; CDR3 DNA: TGTGCCAGCAGTTCGGACAGGTCCTCTGGAAACACCATATATTTT; CDR3 protein: CASSSDRSSGNTIYF
V gene: TRBV5-1; clone size: .; D gene: .; J gene: TRBJ2-3; CDR3 DNA: TGCGCCAGGCCCGCGGGGAGGTCAGATACGCAGTATTTT; CDR3 protein: CARPAGRSDTQYF
V gene: TRBV28; clone size: once; D gene: TRBD2; J gene: TRBJ2-2; CDR3 DNA: TGTGCCAGCAGGGTGACTAGCGGGAGTGTTTCCGCGAACACCGGGGAGCTGTTTTTT; CDR3 protein: CASRVTSGSVSANTGELFF
V gene: TRBV11-1; clone size: .; D gene: TRBD1; J gene: TRBJ2-1; CDR3 DNA: TGTGCCAGCAGCTTAGATGGGGACAGCTACAATGAGCAGTTCTTC; CDR3 protein: CASSLDGDSYNEQFF
V gene: TRBV27; clone size: .; D gene: .; J gene: TRBJ2-5; CDR3 DNA: TGTGCCAGCAGTTTATCGAACGTACCGGGGGAGACCCAGTACTTC; CDR3 protein: CASSLSNVPGETQYF
V gene: TRBV7-9; clone size: .; D gene: .; J gene: TRBJ2-5; CDR3 DNA: TGTGCCAGCAAAAACCAGGTGGAGACCCAGTACTTC; CDR3 protein: CASKNQVETQYF
V gene: TRBV7-8; clone size: .; D gene: TRBD1; J gene: TRBJ2-5; CDR3 DNA: TGTGCCAGCAGCCCCGTGGGACAGTCGGGGGAGACCCAGTACTTC; CDR3 protein: CASSPVGQSGETQYF
V gene: TRBV29-1; clone size: .; D gene: .; J gene: TRBJ2-5; CDR3 DNA: TGCAGCGCCGCACCGGGAGTAAGGACCTCAGAGACCCAGTACTTC; CDR3 protein: CSAAPGVRTSETQYF
V gene: TRBV12-3/TRBV12-4; clone size: .; D gene: TRBD1; J gene: TRBJ1-2; CDR3 DNA: TGTGCCAGCAGTTTCTCGGGACAGCAAACCTACACCTTC; CDR3 protein: CASSFSGQQTYTF
V gene: TRBV28; clone size: .; D gene: TRBD1; J gene: TRBJ2-3; CDR3 DNA: TGTGCCAGCAGGCAGCAGGGGGCGAGCACAGATACGCAGTATTTT; CDR3 protein: CASRQQGASTDTQYF
V gene: TRBV29-1; clone size: .; D gene: TRBD2; J gene: TRBJ2-5; CDR3 DNA: TGCAGCGTTGAAGTACGGACGGGGGGGACCCAGTACTTC; CDR3 protein: CSVEVRTGGTQYF
V gene: TRBV9; clone size: .; D gene: TRBD1; J gene: TRBJ1-2; CDR3 DNA: TGTGCCAGCAGCAACGGACAGGGGAACTATGGCTACACCTTC; CDR3 protein: CASSNGQGNYGYTF
V gene: TRBV5-4; clone size: once; D gene: .; J gene: TRBJ2-2; CDR3 DNA: TGTGCCAGCAGCCCCCGGCCAGGCCTGGGCGCCGGGGAGCTGTTTTTT; CDR3 protein: CASSPRPGLGAGELFF
V gene: TRBV5-4; clone size: .; D gene: .; J gene: TRBJ1-6; CDR3 DNA: TGTGCCAGCAGCCAAGGACCCGGACAGTATAATTCACCCCTCCACTTT; CDR3 protein: CASSQGPGQYNSPLHF
V gene: TRBV6-5; clone size: once; D gene: .; J gene: TRBJ2-7; CDR3 DNA: TGTGCCAGCTTTGACTTATCCTACGAGCAGTACTTC; CDR3 protein: CASFDLSYEQYF
V gene: TRBV23-1; clone size: .; D gene: TRBD1; J gene: TRBJ1-2; CDR3 DNA: TGCGCCAGCAGTAACCCGGACAGGGGATATGGCTACACCTTC; CDR3 protein: CASSNPDRGYGYTF
V gene: TRBV19; clone size: .; D gene: TRBD1; J gene: TRBJ2-1; CDR3 DNA: TGTGCCAGTTGTAGGGGGCCAGGCACCAATGAGCAGTTCTTC; CDR3 protein: CASCRGPGTNEQFF
V gene: TRBV18; clone size: .; D gene: .; J gene: TRBJ1-1; CDR3 DNA: TGTGCCAGCTCATGGACAGCGGACACTGAAGCTTTCTTT; CDR3 protein: CASSWTADTEAFF
V gene: TRBV4-3; clone size: .; D gene: TRBD1; J gene: TRBJ2-1; CDR3 DNA: TGCGCCAGCAGCCAAGACCCGGGACAGGCCTACAATGAGCAGTTCTTC; CDR3 protein: CASSQDPGQAYNEQFF
V gene: TRBV9; clone size: .; D gene: TRBD1; J gene: TRBJ1-1; CDR3 DNA: TGTGCCAGCAGCTCGCGACAGGGAATGTTCGCTGAAGCTTTCTTT; CDR3 protein: CASSSRQGMFAEAFF
V gene: TRBV28; clone size: .; D gene: TRBD2; J gene: TRBJ2-3; CDR3 DNA: TGTGCCAGCAGATCCCGGGGACTAGCCGCAGATACGCAGTATTTT; CDR3 protein: CASRSRGLAADTQYF
V gene: TRBV9; clone size: .; D gene: TRBD1; J gene: TRBJ2-2; CDR3 DNA: TGTGCCAGCAGCGACATACAGGGGGCCGGGGAGCTGTTTTTT; CDR3 protein: CASSDIQGAGELFF
V gene: TRBV5-4; clone size: .; D gene: TRBD1; J gene: TRBJ2-7; CDR3 DNA: TGTGCCAGCAGCTACACAGGGGCCGAGCAGTACTTC; CDR3 protein: CASSYTGAEQYF
V gene: TRBV19; clone size: .; D gene: .; J gene: TRBJ2-2; CDR3 DNA: TGTGCCAGTAGATTGGGACATATCACCGGGGAGCTGTTTTTT; CDR3 protein: CASRLGHITGELFF
V gene: TRBV5-5; clone size: .; D gene: TRBD1; J gene: TRBJ2-3; CDR3 DNA: TGTGCCAGCAGCCGGACAGGGTCGATAGATACGCAGTATTTT; CDR3 protein: CASSRTGSIDTQYF
V gene: TRBV27; clone size: .; D gene: TRBD1; J gene: TRBJ1-5; CDR3 DNA: TGTGCCAGCAGTCCCTCCGGGACAGGACTGAATCAGCCCCAGCATTTT; CDR3 protein: CASSPSGTGLNQPQHF
V gene: TRBV5-4; clone size: .; D gene: TRBD1; J gene: TRBJ1-4; CDR3 DNA: TGTGCCAGCAGCGAGACAGGGAGTAATGAAAAACTGTTTTTT; CDR3 protein: CASSETGSNEKLFF
V gene: TRBV5-4; clone size: .; D gene: TRBD2; J gene: TRBJ2-3; CDR3 DNA: TGTGCCAGCAGCCTCCCGGGGCGTGCGGGAGGGGGTACGCAGTATTTT; CDR3 protein: CASSLPGRAGGGTQYF
V gene: TRBV6-2/TRBV6-3; clone size: .; D gene: .; J gene: TRBJ1-4; CDR3 DNA: TGTGCCAGCAGTTACGGCGAGACAGCGGGTGAAAAACTGTTTTTT; CDR3 protein: CASSYGETAGEKLFF
V gene: TRBV7-2; clone size: few; D gene: TRBD2; J gene: TRBJ2-2; CDR3 DNA: TGTGCCAGCAGCTCCCCCACTAGCGGCACCGGGGAGCTGTTTTTT; CDR3 protein: CASSSPTSGTGELFF
V gene: TRBV12-3/TRBV12-4; clone size: .; D gene: .; J gene: TRBJ1-1; CDR3 DNA: TGTGCCAGCACAGGTCAAATGAACACTGAAGCTTTCTTT; CDR3 protein: CASTGQMNTEAFF
V gene: TRBV6-5; clone size: .; D gene: .; J gene: TRBJ1-5; CDR3 DNA: TGTGCCAGCAAACGGACTAGCAATAATCAGCCCCAGCATTTT; CDR3 protein: CASKRTSNNQPQHF
V gene: TRBV28; clone size: .; D gene: .; J gene: TRBJ1-1; CDR3 DNA: .; CDR3 protein: CASSFFGQVTEAFF
V gene: TRBV2; clone size: once; D gene: TRBD2; J gene: TRBJ2-3; CDR3 DNA: TGTGCCAGCAGCCCCGGGACTAGAACAGATACGCAGTATTTT; CDR3 protein: CASSPGTRTDTQYF
V gene: TRBV5-6; clone size: .; D gene: .; J gene: TRBJ2-7; CDR3 DNA: TGTGCCAGCAGCTTGGAGGGACTTTCCTACGAGCAGTACTTC; CDR3 protein: CASSLEGLSYEQYF
V gene: TRBV29-1; clone size: .; D gene: TRBD1; J gene: TRBJ2-7; CDR3 DNA: TGCAGCGTACAACAGGGGTTCGAGCAGTACTTC; CDR3 protein: CSVQQGFEQYF
V gene: TRBV29-1; clone size: .; D gene: .; J gene: TRBJ2-4; CDR3 DNA: TGCAGCGTTGAAGGCCAGGGCAAAAACATTCAGTACTTC; CDR3 protein: CSVEGQGKNIQYF
V gene: TRBV19; clone size: few; D gene: TRBD1; J gene: TRBJ1-5; CDR3 DNA: TGTGCCAGTAGGCCCACAGGGGTAATCAATCAGCCCCAGCATTTT; CDR3 protein: CASRPTGVINQPQHF
V gene: TRBV5-4; clone size: once; D gene: .; J gene: TRBJ2-1; CDR3 DNA: TGTGCCAGCAGCGGGCGGAAGGACAAGATCTACAATGAGCAGTTCTTC; CDR3 protein: CASSGRKDKIYNEQFF
V gene: TRBV18; clone size: .; D gene: .; J gene: TRBJ1-6; CDR3 DNA: TGTGCCAGCTCACCCCGGACAGTTTTAAGTTTCAAGTCACCCCTCCACTTT; CDR3 protein: CASSPRTVLSFKSPLHF
V gene: TRBV5-6; clone size: .; D gene: .; J gene: TRBJ2-3; CDR3 DNA: TGTGCCAGCAGCCCGGGGACTCAGACAGATACGCAGTATTTT; CDR3 protein: CASSPGTQTDTQYF
V gene: TRBV7-2; clone size: once; D gene: .; J gene: TRBJ2-3; CDR3 DNA: TGTGCCAGCAGCAGACAAGCGGGAGATACGCAGTATTTT; CDR3 protein: CASSRQAGDTQYF
V gene: TRBV5-8; clone size: .; D gene: .; J gene: TRBJ2-3; CDR3 DNA: TGTGCCAGCAGCCCCCCGGGACAACTCACAGATACGCAGTATTTT; CDR3 protein: CASSPPGQLTDTQYF
V gene: TRBV28; clone size: .; D gene: TRBD1; J gene: TRBJ2-7; CDR3 DNA: TGTGCCAGCAGTTCCCAGGGACAGGGGGCTCTTGAGCAGTACTTC; CDR3 protein: CASSSQGQGALEQYF
V gene: TRBV7-9; clone size: .; D gene: .; J gene: TRBJ1-1; CDR3 DNA: TGTGCCAGCAGCGACAGGTACGACACTGAAGCTTTCTTT; CDR3 protein: CASSDRYDTEAFF
V gene: TRBV6-1; clone size: .; D gene: TRBD1; J gene: TRBJ2-3; CDR3 DNA: TGTGCCAGCAGTGAAAGGGACAGGTTAATCACAGATACGCAGTATTTT; CDR3 protein: CASSERDRLITDTQYF
V gene: TRBV4-3; clone size: .; D gene: .; J gene: TRBJ2-2; CDR3 DNA: TGCGCCAGCAGCCAAGAGCGTCAGGGCCCAATTAACACCGGGGAGCTGTTTTTT; CDR3 protein: CASSQERQGPINTGELFF
V gene: TRBV7-9; clone size: once; D gene: TRBD1; J gene: TRBJ2-5; CDR3 DNA: TGTGCCAGCAGCTTGCTGACAGGGGTTGGGCAAGAGACCCAGTACTTC; CDR3 protein: CASSLLTGVGQETQYF
V gene: TRBV7-2; clone size: .; D gene: TRBD1; J gene: TRBJ1-6; CDR3 DNA: TGTGCCAGCAGCTTAGGTGTACAGGGGGGTTTTAGTTCACCCCTCCACTTT; CDR3 protein: CASSLGVQGGFSSPLHF
V gene: TRBV25-1; clone size: .; D gene: .; J gene: TRBJ1-4; CDR3 DNA: TGTGCCAGCAGTGAGACTGCAACTAATGAAAAACTGTTTTTT; CDR3 protein: CASSETATNEKLFF
V gene: TRBV12-3/TRBV12-4; clone size: .; D gene: .; J gene: TRBJ2-7; CDR3 DNA: TGTGCCAGCAGCCTGACACCTTACGAGCAGTACTTC; CDR3 protein: CASSLTPYEQYF
V gene: TRBV20-1; clone size: .; D gene: .; J gene: TRBJ2-1; CDR3 DNA: TGCAGTGCTAGTCGCGCCTCCTACAATGAGCAGTTCTTC; CDR3 protein: CSASRASYNEQFF
V gene: TRBV18; clone size: .; D gene: .; J gene: TRBJ1-1; CDR3 DNA: TGTGCCAGCTCGCCGGGAACGGGGAAGCTGAACACTGAAGCTTTCTTT; CDR3 protein: CASSPGTGKLNTEAFF
V gene: TRBV15; clone size: .; D gene: TRBD1; J gene: TRBJ1-5; CDR3 DNA: TGTGTCACCAGCAGATTGACAGGGGTAAATCAGCCCCAGCATTTT; CDR3 protein: CVTSRLTGVNQPQHF
V gene: TRBV18; clone size: .; D gene: TRBD1; J gene: TRBJ2-2; CDR3 DNA: TGTGCCAGCTCCGGGACAGGAGAGTCCGGGGAGCTGTTTTTT; CDR3 protein: CASSGTGESGELFF
V gene: TRBV4-1; clone size: .; D gene: .; J gene: TRBJ1-5; CDR3 DNA: TGCGCCAGCAGCCCCGAACAGGTCGTCAGCAATCAGCCCCAGCATTTT; CDR3 protein: CASSPEQVVSNQPQHF
V gene: TRBV4-2; clone size: .; D gene: .; J gene: TRBJ1-1; CDR3 DNA: TGTGCCAGCAGCCGAATAGAACAGGGGAACACTGAAGCTTTCTTT; CDR3 protein: CASSRIEQGNTEAFF
V gene: TRBV2; clone size: .; D gene: TRBD2; J gene: TRBJ2-7; CDR3 DNA: TGTGCCAGCACTGCGGGGGGCGGGGGCGAGCAGTACTTC; CDR3 protein: CASTAGGGGEQYF
V gene: TRBV3-1/TRBV3-2; clone size: .; D gene: .; J gene: TRBJ2-7; CDR3 DNA: TGTGCCAGCAGCCAAGTTAGCGGCGGTAACGAGCAGTACTTC; CDR3 protein: CASSQVSGGNEQYF